Listed below are T cell receptor beta chains from one sample, sequenced in a study of cytomegalovirus exposure and HLA in healthy donors. Generated by immunoSEQ multiplex PCR, the TCRdb table keeps only in-frame clones and is missing some. The table lists some 60,000 clones, around 83% of them singletons. The sample comprised PBMCs. The receptors shown here come from a human donor in good health. The CDR3 runs from the conserved cysteine through the conserved F or W. Each record gives: J gene, clone size, V gene, D gene, CDR3 protein. The D gene is left open where the match is weak. The listing skips clone size in some rows; elsewhere it reads once, few, many or a size class.

TRBJ1-1 - TRBV7-2 - CASSPFWNTEAFF
TRBJ2-7 - TRBV15 - CATSPPAPGLNLPYEQYF
TRBJ1-4 - TRBV18 TRBD1 CASSPRGGSGEKLFF
TRBJ2-5 - TRBV6-1 - CASGSDSDQETQYF
TRBJ1-1 - TRBV5-6 - CASSLTGNTEAFF
TRBJ2-7 - TRBV9 TRBD1 CASNDRGAFYEQYF
TRBJ1-5 - TRBV28 - CASSLSASPYSNQPQHF
TRBJ1-1 - TRBV6-5 - CASRPGSGVAEAFF
TRBJ2-7 - TRBV6-5 TRBD2 CASSYSTGGSYEQYF
TRBJ2-1 - TRBV11-3 TRBD2 CASSSSRTSGVYNEQFF
TRBJ2-3 - TRBV7-2 TRBD2 CASSLLAGGPDTQYF
TRBJ2-1 once TRBV5-4 TRBD2 CASSLGAGEQFF
TRBJ2-5 - TRBV19 TRBD2 CASSIGATSGAQETQYF
TRBJ2-7 few TRBV6-4 TRBD2 CASSYSTSAYEQYF
TRBJ1-1 few TRBV5-4 - CASSTRPGGDTEAFF
TRBJ1-1 - TRBV10-3 TRBD1 CAISEGQGAMGEAFF
TRBJ1-2 - TRBV30 - CAYTRRSSWGYGYTF
TRBJ2-1 - TRBV4-3 TRBD2 CASSQDGPAGGYNEQFF
TRBJ2-6 - TRBV5-6 - CASSPGASGANVLTF
TRBJ2-1 - TRBV25-1 - CASSEEAPGAGPYNEQFF
TRBJ2-6 - TRBV7-8 - CASSPSVPANVLTF
TRBJ2-5 - TRBV21-1 - CASPSRASGGSYQETQYF
TRBJ2-1 - TRBV4-3 - CASSQRSVPPNEQFF
TRBJ1-5 - TRBV7-2 - CASSLGGRNQPQHF
TRBJ1-1 once TRBV11-2 - CASSLVRGGRTEAFF
TRBJ2-1 - TRBV7-2 TRBD1 CASSNRGSSYNEQFF
TRBJ2-2 few TRBV29-1 TRBD2 CSVVILGRTTGELFF
TRBJ2-1 - TRBV6-5 - CASSPGPRNEQFF
TRBJ2-7 - TRBV28 - CASSILGGAPYEQYF
TRBJ1-4 - TRBV4-2 - CASSVLRGEKLFF
TRBJ2-5 - TRBV6-5 TRBD1 CASRVTGLETQYF
TRBJ2-1 - TRBV6-6 TRBD1 CASRGQGRREQFF
TRBJ2-7 few TRBV6-6 TRBD2 CASSYVGGASEQYF
TRBJ1-1 - TRBV29-1 TRBD1 CSVIPDRDRVREAFF
TRBJ2-6 - TRBV15 - CATSAESSGANVLTF
TRBJ2-7 once TRBV6-1 - CATKTGTYSYEQYF
TRBJ1-1 - TRBV9 TRBD1 CASSATGQANTEAFF
TRBJ1-2 - TRBV7-8 - CASSLVSGEIGYTF
TRBJ2-3 - TRBV30 - CACQTRSLTDTQYF
TRBJ2-2 - TRBV5-1 - CASSLYRDRELFF
TRBJ2-1 - TRBV25-1 TRBD2 CASSPSGGAGEQFF
TRBJ2-7 few TRBV7-2 - CASSLVARLLSVQYF